This TCR beta chain was identified during a study of monozygotic twins with inflammatory bowel disease. Study outcomes and limitations: Twins with IBD were found to have lower TCRbeta diversity (inverse Simpson) than healthy co-twins. Differences in immunosuppressive treatment may have been a source of added variability in patient repertoires. Repertoire similarity matched across concordant and discordant twins, perhaps owing to limited power.

TCRdb re-called the 5' RACE reads and gives one entry per CDR3 protein, without DNA. Recorded here are about 330,000 distinct CDR3 sequences; the top ten clones represent 2% to 2.5%. Whole-blood total RNA was extracted without T cell sorting. In the case of this clonotype: Its antigen is unknown.

CDR1 and CDR2 (germline): SGHRS, YFSETQ. CDR3 length: 14 residues. The origin of this receptor is a human donor with ulcerative colitis or Crohn's disease, or a healthy co-twin of an affected twin (not recorded which). The sequenced material came from blood. The chain is built from TRBV5-1 and TRBJ1-2. CDR3 region: CASSLSEANYGYTF.